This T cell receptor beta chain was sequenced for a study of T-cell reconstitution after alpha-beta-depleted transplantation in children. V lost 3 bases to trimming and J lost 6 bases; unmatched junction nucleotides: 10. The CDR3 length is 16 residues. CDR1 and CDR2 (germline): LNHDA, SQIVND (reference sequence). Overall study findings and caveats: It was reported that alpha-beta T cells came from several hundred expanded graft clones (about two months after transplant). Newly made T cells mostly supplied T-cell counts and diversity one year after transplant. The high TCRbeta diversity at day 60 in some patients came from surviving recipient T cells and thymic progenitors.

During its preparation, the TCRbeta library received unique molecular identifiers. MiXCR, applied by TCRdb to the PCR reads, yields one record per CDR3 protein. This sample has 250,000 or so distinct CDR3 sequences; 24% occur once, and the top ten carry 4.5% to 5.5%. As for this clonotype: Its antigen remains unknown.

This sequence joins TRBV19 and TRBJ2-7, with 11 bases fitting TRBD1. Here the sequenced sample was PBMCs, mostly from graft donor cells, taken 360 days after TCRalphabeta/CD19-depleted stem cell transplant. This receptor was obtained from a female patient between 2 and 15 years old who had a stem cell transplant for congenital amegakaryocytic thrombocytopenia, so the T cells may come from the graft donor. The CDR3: CASSIPPGQGDTEQYF. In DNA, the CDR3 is TGTGCCAGTAGTATCCCCCCGGGACAGGGGGATACCGAGCAGTACTTC.